The 20 T cell receptor beta chains listed next were all sequenced from one sample in a study of blood T cell repertoires in COVID-19. Sequenced by immunoSEQ multiplex PCR; TCRdb stores in-frame clones only, minus some. Of around 54,000 clones listed, around four fifths are singletons. The sequenced material came from PBMCs or T cells enriched from blood (not recorded which). These TCRs come from a woman aged 45-65 years with acute COVID-19.

The chain uses TRBV28 and TRBJ1-6; D is possibly TRBD1 (5 bases). This CDR3 has 14 residues. In germline, CDR1 is MDHEN, CDR2 SYDVKM. The V end was cut by 5 bases, the J end by 0 bases, with 5 bases between. This chain's CDR3 is CASSQGSYNSPLHF. CDR3 sequence (DNA): TGTGCCAGCAGTCAGGGCTCCTATAATTCACCCCTCCACTTT.

This chain joins TRBV19 and TRBJ1-1; 11 bases fit TRBD1. There are 15 residues in the CDR3. Trimming removed 10 bases from V and 5 bases from J; junction bases left unmatched: 12. Germline CDR1 reads LNHDA; CDR2 reads SQIVND (reference sequence). CDR3 loop: CATIRTGTGGTEAFF. The DNA of the CDR3 is TGTGCCACTATACGTACCGGGACAGGGGGAACTGAAGCTTTCTTT.

This rearrangement joins TRBV27 to TRBJ2-3; D might be TRBD1 (5 bases). CDR1 and CDR2 (germline): MNHEY, SMNVEV (reference sequence). V lost 9 bases and J 1 base, leaving 26 bases between the germline ends. The CDR3 contains 18 residues. The CDR3 sequence: CARYDGTSRDCGTDTQYF. The CDR3 region has the DNA TGTGCCAGGTACGACGGTACTTCCAGGGATTGCGGCACAGATACGCAGTATTTT.

V usage is TRBV11-3 and J usage is TRBJ2-3, with 11 bases lining up with TRBD2. Germline CDR1 SGHNT, CDR2 YENEEA. The CDR3 sequence is 16 residues long. V lost 3 bases, J lost 3 bases, and 5 bases stayed unmatched. CDR3 protein: CASSFAGLADTDTQYF. DNA of the CDR3: TGTGCCAGCAGCTTTGCGGGACTAGCGGATACAGATACGCAGTATTTT.

Of note for this clone: A read error may account for a junction end that differs from germline. V and J are TRBV2 and TRBJ1-2; D is perhaps TRBD1 (5 bases). The CDR3 loop spans 12 amino acids. Per germline, CDR1 SNHLY and CDR2 FYNNEI. The CDR3 is CASTGGFYAYTF. The CDR3 DNA reads TGTGCCAGCACCGGGGGGTTCTATGCCTACACCTTC.

This clone was detected only once. The V gene is TRBV10-3, the J gene TRBJ2-3; 10 bases are a match to TRBD2. The J segment lost 3 bases and the V segment lost 4 bases, leaving 4 bases of the junction unmatched. This CDR3 is 15 amino acids long. Germline V gene lookup returns CDR1 ENHRY and CDR2 SYGVKD. The CDR3 DNA reads TGTGCCATCAGTGCGGCTAGCGGGGGAACAGATACGCAGTATTTT. Protein sequence: CAISAASGGTDTQYF.

The chain recombines TRBV30 with TRBJ1-3, with D perhaps TRBD1 (5 bases). Per the germline V gene, CDR1 is GTSNPN and CDR2 is SVGIG (reference sequence). V was clipped by 2 bases and J by 4 bases, with 12 bases between them. The CDR3 sequence is 14 residues long. The CDR3 DNA is TGTGCCTGGAGTAGAAAGGACAAGGGAAACACCATATATTTT. It encodes CAWSRKDKGNTIYF.

This chain joins TRBV5-1 and TRBJ1-2; 9 bases fit TRBD1. V gave up 2 bases and J gave up 3 bases; unmatched junction bases: 2. Germline V lookup: CDR1 SGHRS, CDR2 YFSETQ. The CDR3 totals 14 residues. Here the CDR3 reads CASSLQGAHYGYTF. The CDR3 region has the DNA TGCGCCAGCAGCTTACAGGGGGCCCACTATGGCTACACCTTC. Full variable domain (remainder filled in from reference TRBV5-1 and TRBJ1-2): KAGVTQTPRYLIKTRGQQVTLSCSPISGHRSVSWYQQTPGQGLQFLFEYFSETQRNKGNFPGRFSGRQFSNSRSEMNVSTLELGDSALYLCASSLQGAHYGYTFGSGTRLTVV.

This clone was found once. The chain joins TRBV3-1 (or the pseudogene TRBV3-2) to TRBJ2-7, with D perhaps TRBD1 (5 bases). This CDR3 is 12 amino acids long. V lost 1 base and J lost 4, with 5 bases in between. From germline, CDR1 is LGHDT and CDR2 YNNKEL (reference sequence). Here the CDR3 DNA reads TGTGCCAGCAGCCAAGCAGGGTACGAGCAGTACTTC. Translated, it gives CASSQAGYEQYF.

V gene TRBV6-2 or TRBV6-3 combines with J gene TRBJ2-3, with TRBD2 matching over 8 bases. J gave up 2 bases and V 0 bases, and 10 bases lay outside the gene matches. The CDR3 has 18 amino acids. Per the germline V gene, CDR1 is MNHEY and CDR2 is SVGEGT. The CDR3 sequence: CASSYSTRLAGSTDTQYF. CDR3 DNA: TGTGCCAGCAGTTACTCCACCCGGCTAGCGGGCTCCACAGATACGCAGTATTTT.

This clone was observed a few times. The rearrangement joins TRBV2 to TRBJ1-1; 9 bases fit TRBD1. Germline CDR1 SNHLY, CDR2 FYNNEI. The junction had 4 bases not matched to a gene; V was cut back by 1 base and J by 1 base. This CDR3 spans 16 amino acids. CDR3 sequence (DNA): TGTGCCAGCAGTGAAGGGGAACAGGGGGCGAACACTGAAGCTTTCTTT. Its protein is CASSEGEQGANTEAFF.

This chain links TRBV5-5 with TRBJ2-2; tentative D call: TRBD2 (7 bases). In germline, CDR1 is SGHKS, CDR2 YYEKEE (reference sequence). Trimming shortened V by 3 bases and J by 3 bases, and 15 bases separated the two germline ends. There are 16 residues in the CDR3. In nucleotides, the CDR3 is TGTGCCAGCAGCTGGGGGCGGGGGCGCGACACCGGGGAGCTGTTTTTT. Translating gives CASSWGRGRDTGELFF.

V and J are TRBV10-2 and TRBJ1-1; 7 positions agree with TRBD1. The CDR3 runs to 13 residues. Germline V gene sequence: CDR1 WSHSY, CDR2 SAAADI. The V gene end was trimmed by 6 bases and the J gene end by 4 bases; junction bases not matched to a gene: 5. CDR3 in amino acids: CASRRDRGTEAFF. The CDR3 DNA reads as TGCGCCAGCAGGCGGGACAGAGGCACTGAAGCTTTCTTT.

The J gene is TRBJ2-5, the V gene TRBV30, with TRBD1 identical over 8 bases. Germline CDR1 GTSNPN, CDR2 SVGIG (reference sequence). This CDR3 has 15 residues. V was pared by 1 base and J by 4 bases, with 8 bases of the junction left unmatched. DNA for the CDR3: TGTGCCTGGAGTGACCACAGGGGGTCTGGAGAGACCCAGTACTTC. Translating it yields CAWSDHRGSGETQYF.

V is TRBV25-1 and J is TRBJ2-3; 12 bases match TRBD1. This CDR3 is 15 amino acids long. V lost 7 bases, J lost 7 bases, and 9 bases stayed unmatched. Germline V gives CDR1 MGHDK, CDR2 SYGVNS. The CDR3: CASTPPGTGGYTQYF. The CDR3 coding sequence is TGTGCCAGCACCCCCCCCGGGACAGGGGGCTATACGCAGTATTTT.

V usage is TRBV5-1 and J usage is TRBJ1-2; possible D gene TRBD1, 5 bases. Germline V gene lookup returns CDR1 SGHRS and CDR2 YFSETQ. The CDR3 loop spans 14 amino acids. The V end lost 1 base, the J end lost 7 bases, and 14 bases lay between the germline ends. The CDR3 DNA sequence: TGCGCCAGCAGCTTGAGTGGGGGGTCGAGTGGCTACACCTTC. Its translation: CASSLSGGSSGYTF. Full variable domain (outside the CDR3, taken from reference TRBV5-1 and TRBJ1-2): KAGVTQTPRYLIKTRGQQVTLSCSPISGHRSVSWYQQTPGQGLQFLFEYFSETQRNKGNFPGRFSGRQFSNSRSEMNVSTLELGDSALYLCASSLSGGSSGYTFGSGTRLTVV.

V usage is TRBV10-1 and J usage is TRBJ2-3; 15 bases are shared with TRBD2. In germline, CDR1 is WNHNN, CDR2 SYGVQD (reference sequence). V dropped 2 bases and J dropped 10; count of bases not matched to a gene: 7. The CDR3 contains 16 residues. The CDR3 coding sequence is TGCGCCAGCAGTGAGGGACTAGCGGGGGGGCCAAGTCCGCAGTATTTT. This translates into CASSEGLAGGPSPQYF.

The rearrangement links TRBV5-1 to TRBJ1-5; 8 bases fit TRBD1. The V segment lost 2 bases and the J segment 9 bases; nucleotides outside the gene matches: 7. Germline values: CDR1 SGHRS, CDR2 YFSETQ. This CDR3 comprises 14 residues. CDR3 amino acids: CASSFETGVRPQHF. The CDR3 bases are TGCGCCAGCAGCTTCGAGACAGGGGTTCGGCCCCAGCATTTT.

The genes are TRBV30 and TRBJ2-3; TRBD2 agrees at 10 bases. Trimming at V came to 2 bases and at J to 0 bases, leaving 5 bases not matched to a gene. Germline CDR1 is GTSNPN and CDR2 is SVGIG (reference sequence). The CDR3 contains 16 residues. CDR3 region: CAWSSRTSGSTDTQYF. DNA for the CDR3: TGTGCCTGGAGTTCTAGGACTAGCGGAAGCACAGATACGCAGTATTTT.

The J gene is TRBJ2-7, the V gene TRBV7-8; 9 nucleotides match TRBD2. The V gene end was trimmed by 3 bases and the J gene end by 4 bases; junction bases not matched to a gene: 10. Per the germline V gene, CDR1 is SGHVS and CDR2 is FQNEAQ. The CDR3 sequence is 16 residues long. As DNA, the CDR3 is TGTGCCAGCAGCTTCAAAGTCGGAGCGGGGGGTTACGAGCAGTACTTC. Protein: CASSFKVGAGGYEQYF.